The 10 T cell receptor beta chains reported below all come from one sample, sequenced in a study of blood T cell repertoires in COVID-19. Clones were sequenced by immunoSEQ multiplex PCR, and TCRdb holds only the in-frame ones, with some missing. The table has 470,000 or so clones, over 75% seen once; the top ten hold approximately 2.9%. Sequencing was performed on peripheral blood. Receptors were obtained from a human donor in a cohort sampled during active COVID-19.

This clone has only one observation. The J gene is TRBJ2-5, the V gene TRBV5-1, with a weak D call TRBD1 (6 bases). V lost 1 base, J lost 1 base, and 8 bases lay in between. The CDR3 contains 14 residues. CDR1 SGHRS and CDR2 YFSETQ come from the germline V gene. The CDR3: CASSLQDSQETQYF. As DNA, the CDR3 is TGCGCCAGCAGCTTGCAGGACAGCCAAGAGACCCAGTACTTC.

The chain links TRBV9 to TRBJ1-3; D may be TRBD1 (5 bases). Trimming pared 1 base from V and 0 bases from J, leaving 14 bases between. Germline V gene lookup returns CDR1 SGDLS and CDR2 YYNGEE. The CDR3 consists of 17 residues. The CDR3 coding sequence is TGTGCCAGCAGCGTAAGACCCACAGGCGACTCTGGAAACACCATATATTTT. It is translated as CASSVRPTGDSGNTIYF.

This clone was seen just once. The chain carries TRBV7-6 and TRBJ2-5, with 9 positions matching TRBD2. CDR1 is SGHVS and CDR2 is FNYEAQ in the germline V gene. The trim removed 7 bases at V and 9 bases at J, leaving 15 bases unmatched. The CDR3 has 15 amino acids. CDR3: CASTPEGLAYGAQYF. The CDR3 coding sequence is TGTGCCAGCACCCCAGAGGGACTAGCCTACGGGGCCCAGTACTTC.

This chain uses TRBV6-5 with TRBJ2-1, with TRBD2 as a possible D gene (6 bases). CDR3 length: 15 amino acids. Deletions cut 6 bases from V and 6 bases from J, with 18 bases between. CDR1 and CDR2 from the germline V gene are MNHEY and SVGAGI. The CDR3 is CASSPPGVAANEQFF. The CDR3 nucleotides read TGTGCCAGCAGCCCCCCGGGGGTGGCGGCCAATGAGCAGTTCTTC.

The rearrangement joins TRBV23-1 to TRBJ2-7; D ambiguous. TRBV23-1 counts as an open reading frame of uncertain function. The CDR3 has 14 residues. Trimming left V 6 bases short and J 4 bases short, with 16 bases between. This CDR3 is CASSPFKKAYEQYF. In DNA form, the CDR3 reads TGCGCCAGCAGCCCTTTTAAAAAAGCGTACGAGCAGTACTTC.

The chain carries TRBV2 and TRBJ2-1; 11 bases are shared with TRBD1. The CDR3 runs to 14 residues. Trimming at V came to 5 bases and at J to 8 bases, leaving 5 bases not matched to a gene. The germline gives CDR1 SNHLY, CDR2 FYNNEI. Written as DNA, the CDR3 is TGTGCCAGCAGTCCGGACAGGGGGCGGGATGAGCAGTTCTTC. This gives the protein CASSPDRGRDEQFF. Full variable domain (rest looked up from reference TRBV2 and TRBJ2-1): EPEVTQTPSHQVTQMGQEVILRCVPISNHLYFYWYRQILGQKVEFLVSFYNNEISEKSEIFDDQFSVERPDGSNFTLKIRSTKLEDSAMYFCASSPDRGRDEQFFGPGTRLTVL.

V is TRBV29-1 and J is TRBJ1-4; D gene unclear. Trimming shortened V by 6 bases and J by 6 bases, and 20 bases separated the two germline ends. The germline V gene has CDR1 SQVTM and CDR2 ANQGSEA. The CDR3 is 15 amino acids. The CDR3 loop is CSVTLLAYRDEKLFF. The CDR3 DNA is TGCAGCGTGACCCTCCTAGCATATCGGGATGAAAAACTGTTTTTT.

The genes are TRBV19 and TRBJ2-7, with 10 bases matching TRBD1. J was trimmed by 3 bases and V by 0 bases; bases with no gene match: 2. Germline V CDR1 and CDR2: LNHDA, SQIVND (reference sequence). The CDR3 covers 15 residues. For the CDR3, the DNA is TGTGCCAGTAGTATAGAGACAGGGGGCAACTACGAGCAGTACTTC. It codes for CASSIETGGNYEQYF.

This sequence joins TRBV3-1 (or the pseudogene TRBV3-2) and TRBJ2-3; perhaps TRBD1 as D (6 bases). CDR1 is LGHDT and CDR2 is YNNKEL in the germline V gene (reference sequence). The CDR3 is made up of 17 amino acids. V was cut by 5 bases and J by 0 bases, with 18 bases left in between. CDR3 DNA sequence: TGTGCCAGCAGCGAACAGATTACAGGGCCCAGCACAGATACGCAGTATTTT. Its translation: CASSEQITGPSTDTQYF.

The chain joins TRBV7-9 to TRBJ1-1, with D unclear. This CDR3 region has 16 residues. V shed 5 bases and J shed 5 bases, with 21 bases lying between them. The germline V gene encodes CDR1 SEHNR and CDR2 FQNEAQ (reference sequence). CDR3 sequence reads: CASSLPGATGITEAFF. As DNA, the CDR3 is TGTGCCAGCAGCCTACCGGGCGCAACCGGGATTACTGAAGCTTTCTTT.